These T cell receptor beta chains were read from a single sample in a study of blood T cell repertoires in COVID-19. TCRdb's copy holds only in-frame clones and misses some; the assay was immunoSEQ multiplex PCR. Of some 12,000 clones listed, roughly two thirds are singletons. The sequencing sample was made of peripheral blood. These receptors were collected from a human donor in a cohort sampled during active COVID-19. Each CDR3 is given with its conserved first and last residue. The D gene is left open where the match is weak. Clone size is stated in some rows and not others, as once, few, many or a class when expanded.

abundance,d_gene,v_gene,j_gene,CDR3aa,CDR3nt
.,.,TRBV7-9,TRBJ2-5,CASRASAYQETQYF,TGTGCCAGCCGGGCTAGCGCTTACCAAGAGACCCAGTACTTC
.,.,TRBV19,TRBJ1-1,CASSIGTRGKNTEAFF,TGTGCCAGTAGTATAGGGACCCGGGGTAAGAACACTGAAGCTTTCTTT
.,.,TRBV28,TRBJ2-7,CASSLSAQGRQYF,TGTGCCAGCAGTTTATCCGCCCAGGGCCGGCAGTACTTC
.,TRBD1,TRBV5-1,TRBJ1-4,CASSPDRGYEKLFF,TGCGCCAGCAGCCCGGACAGGGGATACGAAAAACTGTTTTTT
.,.,TRBV27,TRBJ2-7,CASSFGYEQYF,TGTGCCAGCAGTTTCGGCTACGAGCAGTACTTC
.,.,TRBV2,TRBJ2-6,CASCEGRAGRGANVLTF,TGTGCCAGCTGTGAAGGGCGGGCTGGGAGAGGGGCCAACGTCCTGACTTTC
.,.,TRBV11-2,TRBJ2-1,CASSFVVPTLGNEQFF,TGTGCCAGCAGCTTCGTTGTACCGACACTGGGCAATGAGCAGTTCTTC
.,TRBD1,TRBV6-6,TRBJ2-5,CASSYFRDRQETQYF,TGTGCCAGCAGTTATTTCCGGGACAGACAAGAGACCCAGTACTTC
.,TRBD2,TRBV7-7,TRBJ2-5,CASSLGTSGRAGEKTQYF,TGTGCTAGCAGCTTGGGGACTAGCGGGAGGGCGGGGGAAAAGACCCAGTACTTC
few,TRBD1,TRBV6-5,TRBJ2-7,CASRSGQGFHEQYF,TGTGCCAGCAGATCGGGACAGGGGTTCCACGAGCAGTACTTC
.,TRBD2,TRBV2,TRBJ2-1,CASTGLAGSYNEQFF,TGTGCCAGCACGGGACTAGCGGGCTCCTACAATGAGCAGTTCTTC
.,.,TRBV5-1,TRBJ2-7,CASSNLQGSYEQYF,TGCGCCAGCAGCAATCTACAGGGTTCCTACGAGCAGTACTTC
.,TRBD1,TRBV7-7,TRBJ2-2,CASSFGQGIDTGELFF,TGTGCCAGCAGCTTCGGACAGGGGATCGACACCGGGGAGCTGTTTTTT
.,.,TRBV27,TRBJ2-7,CASRKRLDSYEQYF,TGTGCCAGCAGGAAACGACTAGACTCCTACGAGCAGTACTTC
.,.,TRBV30,TRBJ2-7,CAWRTTGHPSYEQYF,TGTGCCTGGAGAACTACGGGACATCCCTCCTACGAGCAGTACTTC
.,.,TRBV28,TRBJ2-1,CASTTGGSIGEQFF,TGTGCCAGCACCACCGGGGGTAGTATAGGGGAGCAGTTCTTC
.,.,TRBV24-1,TRBJ2-2,CATNGRGTGELFF,TGTGCGACCAACGGACGGGGCACCGGGGAGCTGTTTTTT
.,TRBD1,TRBV6-5,TRBJ1-2,CASRAGQGNYGYTF,TGTGCCAGCAGGGCAGGACAGGGCAACTATGGCTACACCTTC
once,.,TRBV7-9,TRBJ2-3,CASSIRGSTDTQYF,TGTGCCAGCAGCATCCGGGGGAGCACAGATACGCAGTATTTT
.,.,TRBV5-1,TRBJ2-1,CASSLMANGGYNEQFF,TGCGCCAGCAGCTTGATGGCGAACGGGGGCTACAATGAGCAGTTCTTC
.,TRBD1,TRBV4-2,TRBJ1-5,CASSQDDRGRHQPQHF,TGTGCCAGCAGCCAAGATGACAGGGGGCGGCATCAGCCCCAGCATTTT
.,TRBD1,TRBV19,TRBJ2-2,CASSIEGTGPGELFF,TGTGCCAGTAGTATTGAAGGGACAGGGCCCGGGGAGCTGTTTTTT
.,.,TRBV5-5,TRBJ2-7,CASSLYSGTIGYEQYF,TGTGCCAGCAGCTTGTATTCCGGGACAATTGGCTACGAGCAGTACTTC
.,.,TRBV4-1,TRBJ2-1,CASSQARLNEQFF,TGCGCCAGCAGCCAAGCCAGGCTGAATGAGCAGTTCTTC
.,.,TRBV19,TRBJ2-3,CASSIGSNWYF,TGTGCCAGTAGTATAGGTTCAAATTGGTATTTT
few,.,TRBV19,TRBJ1-6,CASSIGGSYNSPLHF,TGTGCCAGTAGTATCGGAGGCTCCTATAATTCACCCCTCCACTTT
.,.,TRBV18,TRBJ2-2,CASSLQNTGELFF,TGTGCCAGCTCACTACAGAACACCGGGGAGCTGTTTTTT
.,.,TRBV28,TRBJ1-5,CASSPDSSNQPQHF,TGTGCCAGCAGCCCGGACAGTAGCAATCAGCCCCAGCATTTT
medium-sized,.,TRBV4-3,TRBJ2-1,CASSLSLGGRPYNEQFF,TGCGCCAGCAGCCTTAGTCTCGGGGGACGACCCTACAATGAGCAGTTCTTC
.,TRBD1,TRBV18,TRBJ1-1,CASSQDRYRTEAFF,TGTGCCAGCTCACAGGACAGGTACCGGACTGAAGCTTTCTTT
medium-sized,TRBD1,TRBV28,TRBJ2-7,CASSYVDRSYEQYF,TGTGCCAGCAGTTATGTGGACAGGTCCTACGAGCAGTACTTC
.,TRBD1,TRBV18,TRBJ1-2,CASSPDRGYGYTF,TGTGCCAGCTCACCCGACAGGGGCTATGGCTACACCTTC
.,.,TRBV6-5,TRBJ1-4,CASSIQVRSEKLFF,TGTGCCAGCAGCATACAGGTGCGGAGTGAAAAACTGTTTTTT
.,.,TRBV7-6,TRBJ2-7,CASSLAGGYEQYF,TGTGCCAGCAGCTTAGCGGGGGGATACGAGCAGTACTTC
.,.,TRBV7-9,TRBJ2-7,CASSDPGLSYEQYF,TGTGCCAGCAGCGACCCGGGACTTTCCTACGAGCAGTACTTC
once,.,TRBV11-2,TRBJ2-5,CASSLGTLQETQYF,TGTGCCAGCAGCTTAGGGACACTCCAAGAGACCCAGTACTTC
.,TRBD1,TRBV4-2,TRBJ1-5,CASSQGTGTIGNQPQHF,TGTGCCAGCAGCCAGGGGACAGGGACTATTGGCAATCAGCCCCAGCATTTT
.,.,TRBV27,TRBJ1-6,CASSPETASPLHF,TGTGCCAGCAGTCCCGAGACAGCCTCACCCCTCCACTTT
.,.,TRBV7-2,TRBJ2-7,CASSSSGEGEQYF,TGTGCCAGCAGCTCCTCCGGGGAAGGGGAGCAGTACTTC
few,TRBD2,TRBV11-3,TRBJ2-3,CASSTGTSSTDTQYF,TGTGCCAGCAGCACCGGGACTAGTAGCACAGATACGCAGTATTTT